A single sample is the source of the 19 T cell receptor beta chains below, sequenced in a study of blood T cell repertoires in COVID-19. Libraries were prepared by immunoSEQ multiplex PCR; TCRdb keeps only in-frame clonotypes and omits some of them. Of around 220,000 clones in the sample, 80% were seen once. Sequencing was done on a sample of peripheral blood. The receptors derive from a human donor in a cohort sampled during active COVID-19.

This chain uses TRBV10-3 with TRBJ2-7, with 8 bases identical to TRBD1. CDR1 and CDR2 (germline): ENHRY, SYGVKD. The CDR3 sequence is 17 residues long. The ends lost 2 bases at V and 4 bases at J; junction bases unmatched: 13. CDR3 nucleotides: TGTGCCATCAGTGAGAGAAGAAGGTGCCAGGGGGCTTACGAGCAGTACTTC. The encoded protein is CAISERRRCQGAYEQYF.

This clone has more than one count but fewer than ten. V is TRBV9 and J is TRBJ1-6, with a possible D match to TRBD1 (6 bases). The CDR3 runs 13 residues. Germline CDR1 and CDR2: SGDLS and YYNGEE. V was trimmed by 4 bases and J by 8 bases, leaving 10 bases between them. The CDR3 loop reads CASSQNRDSPLHF. The CDR3 coding sequence is TGTGCCAGCAGCCAGAACAGGGATTCACCCCTCCACTTT.

The gene calls are TRBV7-3 and TRBJ1-3, with unresolved D. Trimming stripped 3 bases from V and 3 bases from J, with 6 bases between. The CDR3 is 13 amino acids. Germline CDR1 SGHTA, CDR2 FQGTGA. In nucleotides, the CDR3 is TGTGCCAGCAGCTTGGGGAGTGGAAACACCATATATTTT. It translates to CASSLGSGNTIYF.

V and J are TRBV9 and TRBJ1-1, with 7 bases identical to TRBD1. From germline, CDR1 is SGDLS and CDR2 YYNGEE. V dropped 4 bases and J dropped 3; count of bases not matched to a gene: 12. CDR3 size: 16 residues. CDR3 region: CASSPQRTGQYTEAFF. The CDR3 DNA reads as TGTGCCAGCAGCCCCCAGCGGACAGGCCAATACACTGAAGCTTTCTTT.

This clone showed up just once. This chain joins TRBV9 and TRBJ2-7; 7 bases map to TRBD2. V dropped 1 base and J dropped 7; count of bases not matched to a gene: 8. The V gene's germline CDR1 is SGDLS and CDR2 YYNGEE. The CDR3 is 14 amino acids. The CDR3 bases are TGTGCCAGCAGCGTACAGCCTAGCGGCGGAGAGCAGTACTTC. It translates to CASSVQPSGGEQYF. The variable domain in full, completed from reference TRBV9 and TRBJ2-7, reads DSGVTQTPKHLITATGQRVTLRCSPRSGDLSVYWYQQSLDQGLQFLIQYYNGEERAKGNILERFSAQQFPDLHSELNLSSLELGDSALYFCASSVQPSGGEQYFGPGTRLTVT.

This chain uses TRBV3-1 (or the pseudogene TRBV3-2) with TRBJ2-1; possibly TRBD1 for D (6 bases). The length of the CDR3 is 15 residues. V lost 1 base and J lost 8, with 15 bases in between. Germline lookup yields CDR1 LGHDT and CDR2 YNNKEL (reference sequence). The CDR3 here is CASSQATGSEYEQFF. In nucleotides, the CDR3 is TGTGCCAGCAGCCAAGCCACAGGGTCTGAGTATGAGCAGTTCTTC.

This clone was seen just once. The chain carries TRBV2 and TRBJ2-5; perhaps TRBD1 as D (5 bases). The CDR3 extends over 15 amino acids. Germline V CDR1 and CDR2: SNHLY, FYNNEI. V shed 8 bases and J shed 2 bases, with 18 bases lying between them. This CDR3 is CASGIQGIVQETQYF. CDR3 nucleotides: TGTGCCAGCGGAATCCAGGGCATTGTACAAGAGACCCAGTACTTC. Based on the CDR3 plus reference TRBV2 and TRBJ2-5, the full variable domain is EPEVTQTPSHQVTQMGQEVILRCVPISNHLYFYWYRQILGQKVEFLVSFYNNEISEKSEIFDDQFSVERPDGSNFTLKIRSTKLEDSAMYFCASGIQGIVQETQYFGPGTRLLVL.

The chain carries TRBV2 and TRBJ2-2, with a tentative D call TRBD1 (6 bases). The CDR3 contains 16 residues. Trimming removed 6 bases at V and 1 base at J, with 15 bases between. Germline V gene data show CDR1 as SNHLY and CDR2 as FYNNEI. CDR3: CASRDTGMVNTGELFF. CDR3 nucleotide sequence: TGTGCCAGCAGAGATACAGGGATGGTGAACACCGGGGAGCTGTTTTTT. Combining the CDR3 with reference TRBV2 and TRBJ2-2 gives the whole variable domain EPEVTQTPSHQVTQMGQEVILRCVPISNHLYFYWYRQILGQKVEFLVSFYNNEISEKSEIFDDQFSVERPDGSNFTLKIRSTKLEDSAMYFCASRDTGMVNTGELFFGEGSRLTVL.

The chain is built from TRBV7-2 and TRBJ1-2, with D perhaps TRBD1 (6 bases). CDR1 SGHTA and CDR2 FQGNSA come from the germline V gene. The CDR3 spans 14 residues. The V end lost 3 bases, the J end lost 2 bases, and 10 bases lay between the germline ends. The CDR3 sequence: CASSLGTFNYGYTF. In DNA, the CDR3 is TGTGCCAGCAGCTTGGGGACATTCAACTATGGCTACACCTTC. Combining the CDR3 with reference TRBV7-2 and TRBJ1-2 gives the whole variable domain GAGVSQSPSNKVTEKGKDVELRCDPISGHTALYWYRQSLGQGLEFLIYFQGNSAPDKSGLPSDRFSAERTGGSVSTLTIQRTQQEDSAVYLCASSLGTFNYGYTFGSGTRLTVV.

The V gene is TRBV27, the J gene TRBJ1-1; maybe TRBD1 (6 bases). The length of the CDR3 is 13 residues. The V and J ends lost 7 bases and 1 base respectively, with 10 bases between them. Looked up from germline, CDR1 is MNHEY and CDR2 is SMNVEV (reference sequence). The CDR3 nucleotides read TGTGCCAGCAAAGGGGGACAGAACACTGAAGCTTTCTTT. The encoded protein is CASKGGQNTEAFF.

The V and J genes are TRBV6-2 or TRBV6-3 and TRBJ2-7; TRBD2 matches at 13 bases. The germline V gene has CDR1 MNHEY and CDR2 SVGEGT. The CDR3 runs 17 residues. V trimming: 0 bases; J trimming: 7 bases; junction bases outside the gene matches: 9. CDR3 coding DNA: TGTGCCAGCAGTTACTCGTTTGATGGACTAGCGGGAGTGGAGCAGTACTTC. It is translated as CASSYSFDGLAGVEQYF.

This clone was seen more than once but under ten times. The sample has other DNA sequences that encode this CDR3 too. The chain links TRBV27 to TRBJ1-5; D is possibly TRBD1 (6 bases). From germline, CDR1 is MNHEY and CDR2 SMNVEV (reference sequence). CDR3 length equals 14 residues. V was clipped by 5 bases and J by 6 bases, with 14 bases between them. As DNA, the CDR3 is TGTGCCAGCAGTCTCGAGGGGGGGGGTCAGCCCCAGCATTTT. This codes for CASSLEGGGQPQHF.

The chain uses TRBV4-3 and TRBJ2-3, with TRBD1 matching over 9 bases. After removal of 1 base from V and 0 bases from J, the junction contained 8 bases not matched to a gene. Germline CDR1 reads LGHNA; CDR2 reads YSLEER. The CDR3 has 18 amino acids. The CDR3 sequence is CASSQASVGTGSTDTQYF. The CDR3 region has the DNA TGCGCCAGCAGCCAAGCATCAGTCGGGACAGGGAGCACAGATACGCAGTATTTT.

The chain uses TRBV12-5 and TRBJ1-2, with 8 positions matching TRBD1. The CDR3 spans 14 residues. Germline CDR1 LGHNT, CDR2 FRNRAP. Trimming at V came to 1 base and at J to 7 bases, leaving 5 bases not matched to a gene. CDR3 residues: CASGLGTGYGGYTF. CDR3 sequence (DNA): TGTGCTAGTGGTTTGGGGACAGGGTATGGTGGCTACACCTTC. Using reference TRBV12-5 and TRBJ1-2 for the parts outside the CDR3, the full variable domain is DARVTQTPRHKVTEMGQEVTMRCQPILGHNTVFWYRQTMMQGLELLAYFRNRAPLDDSGMPKDRFSAEMPDATLATLKIQPSEPRDSAVYFCASGLGTGYGGYTFGSGTRLTVV.

This clone was observed a few times. The V and J genes are TRBV27 and TRBJ1-1; weak D call: TRBD1 (5 bases). V was pared by 3 bases and J by 3 bases, with 11 bases between. CDR3 size: 14 residues. Germline V gene lookup returns CDR1 MNHEY and CDR2 SMNVEV (reference sequence). The CDR3, as DNA: TGTGCCAGCAGTTTCCGCGGGGGGGACACTGAAGCTTTCTTT. As protein: CASSFRGGDTEAFF.

The chain carries TRBV7-8 and TRBJ2-1, with 9 bases identical to TRBD1. Per the germline V gene, CDR1 is SGHVS and CDR2 is FQNEAQ. The CDR3 is 15 amino acids. Losses at the gene ends were 5 bases for V and 8 bases for J; bases not matched to a gene: 10. DNA for the CDR3: TGTGCCAGCAGCCCAGGGACAGGGAACGTGGATGAGCAGTTCTTC. It encodes CASSPGTGNVDEQFF.

This clone was seen a single time. The V gene is TRBV18, the J gene TRBJ2-7; 7 bases agree with TRBD1. Germline V gene sequence: CDR1 KGHSH, CDR2 LQKENI. The junction had 8 bases not matched to a gene; V was cut back by 4 bases and J by 2 bases. This CDR3 comprises 15 residues. The CDR3 nucleotides read TGTGCCAGCTCACGCACCGGGACAGCAACCTACGAGCAGTACTTC. Protein product: CASSRTGTATYEQYF.

This clone was counted between two and nine times. This chain connects TRBV7-9 to TRBJ1-2, with D hard to call. This CDR3 is built from 16 residues. V lost 1 base and J 2 bases, leaving 14 bases between the germline ends. Germline loops: CDR1 SEHNR, CDR2 FQNEAQ (reference sequence). For the CDR3, the DNA is TGTGCCAGCAGCTTAGTATTGAGGTTGGCGAACTATGGCTACACCTTC. This gives the protein CASSLVLRLANYGYTF.

The rearrangement links TRBV9 to TRBJ2-7; 12 bases line up with TRBD2. Per the germline V gene, CDR1 is SGDLS and CDR2 is YYNGEE. The CDR3 covers 15 residues. V gave up 4 bases and J gave up 4 bases; unmatched junction bases: 6. This CDR3 is CASSPGLAGIYEQYF. CDR3 sequence (DNA): TGTGCCAGCAGCCCCGGACTAGCGGGAATTTACGAGCAGTACTTC.